A single sample is the source of the 3 T cell receptor beta chains below, sequenced in a study of human T cells and chemical hapten exposure. In TCRdb, the RACE reads were re-called with MiXCR into one record per CDR3 protein. The table lists more than 75,000 distinct CDR3 sequences, more than 8.5% of them singletons. The sample's time point: patch test 2, 6 weeks after DPC sensitization. Treatment specified: therapeutic diphenylcyclopropenone sensitization with weekly scalp DPC. The source material was whole blood, sampled in connection with sensitization to the hapten diphenylcyclopropenone (DPC). All receptors come from a woman aged 25-40 years with alopecia areata. Some clones in this sample may be carry-over from other donors' samples.

This clonotype was detected many times. This chain links TRBV5-4 with TRBJ2-7, with D possibly matching TRBD1 (6 bases). This CDR3 is 14 amino acids long. In germline, CDR1 is SGHNT, CDR2 YYREEE (reference sequence). Trimming pared 3 bases from V and 6 bases from J, leaving 16 bases between. DNA of the CDR3: TGTGCCAGCAGCTCGAATACAGGGTCCGGCGAGCAGTACTTC. Translated, it gives CASSSNTGSGEQYF. The full variable domain, with the rest looked up from reference TRBV5-4 and TRBJ2-7, is ETGVTQSPTHLIKTRGQQVTLRCSSQSGHNTVSWYQQALGQGPQFIFQYYREEENGRGNFPPRFSGLQFPNYSSELNVNALELDDSALYLCASSSNTGSGEQYFGPGTRLTVT.

The sample holds many counts of this clonotype. This rearrangement joins TRBV4-3 to TRBJ1-2; 10 bases agree with TRBD1. Germline V lookup: CDR1 LGHNA, CDR2 YSLEER. The trim removed 1 base at V and 4 bases at J, leaving 12 bases unmatched. This CDR3 has 18 residues. In DNA, the CDR3 is TGCGCCAGCAGCCAAGTGACTGTGGGACAGGGGAATACCTATGGCTACACCTTC. Encoded protein: CASSQVTVGQGNTYGYTF.

This clonotype turned up a few times. The chain recombines TRBV28 with TRBJ1-5; weak D call: TRBD1 (5 bases). Germline V CDR1 and CDR2: MDHEN, SYDVKM. The CDR3 is 14 amino acids. Trimming removed 3 bases from V and 7 bases from J, with 13 bases in between. In DNA form, the CDR3 reads TGTGCCAGCAGTTTCGACAGTCGGGGGCAGCCCCAGCATTTT. It is translated as CASSFDSRGQPQHF.